This paragraph covers one TCR beta chain sequence. Its antigen is unknown. A much more abundant neighbour one base away suggests this may be a read error. Because it lacks the conserved phenylalanine or tryptophan at the end, this CDR3 is likely a read error. MiXCR was run by TCRdb on the multiplex PCR reads, yielding one entry per CDR3 protein. The table includes approximately 150,000 distinct CDR3 sequences, approximately 33% detected once. The lymph nodes were axillary draining lymph nodes from breast cancer patients. This sample is drawn from a study of breast tumors, draining lymph nodes, adjacent tissues. The study's findings and limits: Data only fit, rather than demonstrated, lymph node origin of most tumor T cells.

This CDR3 contains 15 residues. Germline CDR1 reads KGHSH; CDR2 reads LQKENI. V gave up 6 bases and J gave up 7 bases; unmatched junction bases: 9. The rearrangement links TRBV18 to TRBJ1-5, with 10 bases aligning to TRBD1. The source material was axillary lymph node tissue. The TCR was taken from a female donor with breast cancer. Some clones in this sample may be carry-over from other donors' samples. The CDR3 DNA follows: TGTGCCAGCTCGCCCGGGACAGGGGCGGAACAGCCCCAGCATCTT. Translating it yields CASSPGTGAEQPQHL.